A selection of T cell receptor beta chains follows, all from one sample in a study of a mutant IDH1 vaccine in newly diagnosed glioma. Only in-frame clones appear in the TCRdb table, and some are missing; sequencing was by immunoSEQ multiplex PCR. The sample comprises some 56,000 clones, approximately 71% of which are singletons, and around 5% rests with the top ten. Their specific antigens are unknown. Specimen: PBMCs, collected from a glioma patient whose treatment included an IDH1 peptide vaccine. The receptor set was obtained from a man aged 45-65 years with glioma. Each CDR3 is given with its conserved first and last residue. Fields, in order: V gene, J gene, D gene, clone size, CDR3 protein, CDR3 DNA. A D gene is named only where the DNA matches it firmly. A clone size is listed for some rows: how often the clone was seen (once, few, many), or a class if it is expanded.

>TRBV4-3|TRBJ1-5|-|-
CASSQDTGRNQPQHF
TGCGCCAGCAGCCAAGATACCGGACGGAATCAGCCCCAGCATTTT
>TRBV18|TRBJ1-1|-|few
CASTETGNPNTEAFF
TGTGCCAGCACAGAAACTGGCAACCCGAACACTGAAGCTTTCTTT
>TRBV5-1|TRBJ1-1|-|-
CASSNQMNTEAFF
TGCGCCAGCAGCAATCAAATGAACACTGAAGCTTTCTTT
>TRBV5-1|TRBJ1-1|-|few
CASSLEPNTEAFF
TGCGCCAGCAGCTTGGAGCCCAACACTGAAGCTTTCTTT
>TRBV27|TRBJ1-6|-|few
CASSLLGRRPLHF
TGTGCCAGCAGTTTGCTCGGCAGAAGGCCCCTCCACTTT
>TRBV14|TRBJ2-1|TRBD1|-
CASSPPGQGVNEQFF
TGTGCCAGCAGCCCCCCGGGACAGGGGGTCAATGAGCAGTTCTTC
>TRBV7-3|TRBJ1-6|TRBD1|few
CASSAGTDDSPLHF
TGTGCCAGCAGCGCCGGGACAGATGATTCACCCCTCCACTTT
>TRBV2|TRBJ2-7|-|-
CASSPDGTYEQYF
TGTGCCAGCAGCCCGGACGGGACCTACGAGCAGTACTTC
>TRBV6-5|TRBJ1-2|TRBD1|once
CASSYWTGAASYGYTF
TGTGCCAGCAGTTACTGGACAGGGGCCGCTTCCTATGGCTACACCTTC
>TRBV18|TRBJ1-2|TRBD1|-
CASSQGQVEHYGYTF
TGTGCCAGCTCGCAGGGACAGGTCGAGCACTATGGCTACACCTTC
>TRBV18|TRBJ1-5|-|-
CASSPGWGAQPQHF
TGTGCCAGCTCACCAGGCTGGGGTGCTCAGCCCCAGCATTTT
>TRBV27|TRBJ2-7|-|-
CASSFRLSGYEQYF
TGTGCCAGCAGTTTTAGGTTAAGTGGCTACGAGCAGTACTTC
>TRBV7-2|TRBJ2-5|-|-
CASSLGADETQYF
TGTGCCAGCAGCTTAGGGGCAGACGAGACCCAGTACTTC
>TRBV6-5|TRBJ1-6|-|once
CASSYSDQSYNSPLHF
TGTGCCAGCAGTTACTCCGACCAGTCCTATAATTCACCCCTCCACTTT
>TRBV29-1|TRBJ1-5|TRBD1|-
CSVVTGTGNQPQHF
TGCAGCGTTGTTACCGGGACAGGCAATCAGCCCCAGCATTTT
>TRBV5-8|TRBJ2-1|-|-
CASRVLYLGEQFF
TGTGCCAGCAGGGTTCTGTACCTGGGTGAGCAGTTCTTC
>TRBV7-9|TRBJ2-1|-|few
CASSSSNEQFF
TGTGCCAGCAGCTCCTCCAATGAGCAGTTCTTC
>TRBV27|TRBJ1-1|-|few
CASSLGRNTEAFF
TGTGCCAGCAGTTTAGGGAGGAACACTGAAGCTTTCTTT
>TRBV4-2|TRBJ1-2|-|-
CASSSTGPRDYGYTF
TGTGCCAGCAGCTCAACGGGACCGAGGGACTATGGCTACACCTTC
>TRBV7-2|TRBJ2-7|TRBD2|few
CASSLEAGDYEQYF
TGTGCCAGCAGCTTAGAAGCGGGGGACTACGAGCAGTACTTC
>TRBV5-6|TRBJ2-7|-|-
CASSLMAGSYEQYF
TGTGCCAGCAGCCTTATGGCAGGATCCTACGAGCAGTACTTC
>TRBV11-2|TRBJ2-7|-|-
CASSYGGPYEQYF
TGTGCCAGCAGTTACGGGGGCCCCTACGAGCAGTACTTC
>TRBV2|TRBJ1-1|-|-
CASSVEGTSEAFF
TGTGCCAGCAGTGTAGAGGGGACGTCTGAAGCTTTCTTT
>TRBV29-1|TRBJ2-7|-|-
CSVADNSYEQYF
TGCAGCGTTGCTGACAACTCCTACGAGCAGTACTTC
>TRBV5-4|TRBJ2-3|TRBD1|-
CASSLSQGAGDTQYF
TGTGCCAGCAGCTTGTCTCAGGGGGCGGGAGATACGCAGTATTTT
>TRBV5-1|TRBJ2-6|-|-
CASSPTGPSGANVLTF
TGCGCCAGCAGCCCCACCGGTCCCTCTGGGGCCAACGTCCTGACTTTC
>TRBV4-1|TRBJ1-1|-|-
CASSQDWGTEAFF
TGCGCCAGCAGCCAAGATTGGGGCACTGAAGCTTTCTTT
>TRBV11-3|TRBJ2-3|TRBD2|-
CASSHGLAGTDTQYF
TGTGCCAGCAGCCACGGACTAGCGGGCACAGATACGCAGTATTTT
>TRBV15|TRBJ2-3|-|-
CATSRDQGRDTQYF
TGTGCCACCAGCAGAGATCAGGGGAGAGATACGCAGTATTTT
>TRBV9|TRBJ2-2|-|-
CASSVGEVARTGELFF
TGTGCCAGCAGCGTAGGAGAGGTAGCTCGCACCGGGGAGCTGTTTTTT